These 27 T cell receptor beta chains share one sample of origin, sequenced in a study of T cell responses to AZD1222 COVID-19 vaccine. Some clones are missing from TCRdb's copy, which holds only in-frame ones; the method was immunoSEQ multiplex PCR. The profile shows 150,000 to 160,000 clones, 80% to 90% of them singletons. The sequenced sample was peripheral blood, obtained after recovery from COVID-19. Every receptor here comes from an adult who had recovered from COVID-19.

The chain recombines TRBV7-9 with TRBJ1-4, with D tentatively TRBD1 (6 bases). CDR3 length equals 17 residues. The germline V and J ends were trimmed by 3 bases and 1 base, with 15 bases remaining between them. Looked up from germline, CDR1 is SEHNR and CDR2 is FQNEAQ (reference sequence). CDR3 nucleotide sequence: TGTGCCAGCAGCTTTTCCCCCGGGACACTAACTAATGAAAAACTGTTTTTT. This codes for CASSFSPGTLTNEKLFF.

The chain employs TRBV19 and TRBJ2-7, with D possibly being TRBD1 (5 bases). The ends were cut back, 1 base at V and 3 bases at J, with 13 bases in the middle. The germline gives CDR1 LNHDA, CDR2 SQIVND (reference sequence). This CDR3 has 15 residues. The chain's CDR3 is CASSIVGARYYEQYF. The CDR3 nucleotides read TGTGCCAGTAGTATAGTAGGGGCGAGGTACTACGAGCAGTACTTC.

The CDR3, as DNA: TGTGCCAGCAGCTTAGCCTGGGGGTATGGGAACACTGAAGCTTTCTTT. It is translated as CASSLAWGYGNTEAFF. The chain is built from TRBV7-2 and TRBJ1-1; D might be TRBD1 (5 bases). This CDR3 is 16 amino acids long. Between the trimmed V and J ends, which lost 0 bases and 1 base, there was a span of 12 bases. Germline V gene sequence: CDR1 SGHTA, CDR2 FQGNSA.

The CDR3 reads CASSPPKQGTYNSPLHF. The CDR3, as DNA: TGTGCCAGCTCACCACCAAAACAGGGGACCTATAATTCACCCCTCCACTTT. The chain links TRBV18 to TRBJ1-6; 7 bases line up with TRBD1. The CDR3 is 17 amino acids. The junction had 4 bases not matched to a gene; V was cut back by 0 bases and J by 2 bases. Per germline, CDR1 KGHSH and CDR2 LQKENI.

In nucleotides, the CDR3 is TGTGCCAGCAGCCAAGATATTCATCAGCCCCAGCATTTT. Its translation: CASSQDIHQPQHF. J is TRBJ1-5 and V is TRBV3-1 (or the pseudogene TRBV3-2); D call uncertain. The ends were cut back, 0 bases at V and 5 bases at J, with 5 bases in the middle. Germline CDR1 reads LGHDT; CDR2 reads YNNKEL (reference sequence). The CDR3 has 13 residues.

The chain recombines TRBV12-3 or TRBV12-4 with TRBJ1-2; TRBD1 matches at 7 bases. The CDR3 loop spans 13 amino acids. Trimming cost V 6 bases and J 2 bases; bases outside gene matches: 3. The CDR3 sequence: CASSLTGNYGYTF. CDR3 in DNA: TGTGCCAGCAGCCTGACAGGGAACTATGGCTACACCTTC.

In DNA form, the CDR3 reads TGTGCCAGTAGTATCGAAGGAGGGTCGGGTGAGCAGTTCTTC. Amino acids: CASSIEGGSGEQFF. V is TRBV19 and J is TRBJ2-1, with D possibly matching TRBD2 (6 bases). CDR1 is LNHDA and CDR2 is SQIVND in the germline V gene (reference sequence). The CDR3 totals 14 residues. V shed 3 bases and J shed 9 bases, with 15 bases lying between them.

This chain connects TRBV28 to TRBJ2-5; TRBD2 matches 7 bases. This CDR3 contains 14 residues. Per germline, CDR1 MDHEN and CDR2 SYDVKM. V lost 7 bases to trimming and J lost 7 bases; unmatched junction nucleotides: 12. The CDR3 spells CASTPLGGGVTQYF. The CDR3 coding sequence is TGTGCCAGCACCCCTCTGGGGGGGGGAGTGACCCAGTACTTC.

This chain links TRBV28 with TRBJ2-7; TRBD2 is a possible D gene (5 bases). CDR1 and CDR2 (germline): MDHEN, SYDVKM. The CDR3 runs to 16 residues. The V gene lost 4 bases and the J gene lost 1 base, with 17 bases spanning the gap. This CDR3 reads CASSSLGVDYSYEQYF. In DNA, the CDR3 is TGTGCCAGCAGTTCCCTCGGAGTCGACTATTCCTACGAGCAGTACTTC. The entire variable domain, with the rest obtained from reference TRBV28 and TRBJ2-7, is as follows: DVKVTQSSRYLVKRTGEKVFLECVQDMDHENMFWYRQDPGLGLRLIYFSYDVKMKEKGDIPEGYSVSREKKERFSLILESASTNQTSMYLCASSSLGVDYSYEQYFGPGTRLTVT.

The chain has TRBV12-3 or TRBV12-4 and TRBJ1-2, with D unresolved. This CDR3 region has 13 residues. V was shortened by 3 bases and J by 9 bases, with 14 bases between the two germline ends. The CDR3 protein is CASSFEQWSSYTF. The CDR3 DNA reads as TGTGCCAGCAGTTTCGAGCAGTGGAGTAGCTACACCTTC.

This chain joins TRBV11-1 and TRBJ2-6; TRBD1 aligns across 9 bases. CDR3 length: 15 residues. Germline V gives CDR1 SGHAT, CDR2 FQDESV (reference sequence). V was clipped by 4 bases and J by 4 bases; unmatched bases: 2. The CDR3 bases are TGTGCCAGCAGCTCCGGGACAGGGGGGGCCAACGTCCTGACTTTC. Translated: CASSSGTGGANVLTF.

The genes are TRBV5-1 and TRBJ2-1; TRBD2 aligns across 9 bases. V lost 6 bases, J lost 2 bases, and 9 bases stayed unmatched. Germline V gene sequence: CDR1 SGHRS, CDR2 YFSETQ. CDR3 size: 16 residues. Here the CDR3 reads CASTLPSSGTYNEQFF. The CDR3 coding sequence is TGCGCCAGCACCCTGCCTTCTAGCGGGACCTACAATGAGCAGTTCTTC.

V is TRBV11-3 and J is TRBJ1-1; the D is unclear. CDR1 is SGHNT, CDR2 YENEEA, per germline. The V end was cut by 4 bases, the J end by 1 base, with 13 bases between. There are 15 residues in the CDR3. The CDR3 DNA sequence: TGTGCCAGCAGCTCCAATTCAGGAACGAACACTGAAGCTTTCTTT. Translating gives CASSSNSGTNTEAFF.

CDR3 nucleotides: TGTGCCAGCAGCTTATTGGAGGGCCGAGCGGGTAATTCACCCCTCCACTTT. Its translation: CASSLLEGRAGNSPLHF. The chain employs TRBV7-2 and TRBJ1-6; the D is unclear. V gave up 2 bases and J gave up 6 bases, with 17 bases separating them. Looked up from germline, CDR1 is SGHTA and CDR2 is FQGNSA. The CDR3 covers 17 residues. The complete variable domain, with remaining parts taken from reference TRBV7-2 and TRBJ1-6, reads GAGVSQSPSNKVTEKGKDVELRCDPISGHTALYWYRQSLGQGLEFLIYFQGNSAPDKSGLPSDRFSAERTGGSVSTLTIQRTQQEDSAVYLCASSLLEGRAGNSPLHFGNGTRLTVT.

The chain couples TRBV7-6 to TRBJ1-3; a weak D match, TRBD1 (6 bases). The CDR3 is made up of 16 amino acids. V lost 2 bases and J lost 3, with 14 bases in between. Germline assignment: CDR1 SGHVS and CDR2 FNYEAQ. CDR3 protein: CASSLQQGLSGNTIYF. In nucleotides, the CDR3 is TGTGCCAGCAGCTTACAACAGGGACTAAGTGGAAACACCATATATTTT.

The J gene is TRBJ1-4, the V gene TRBV19; possibly TRBD1 for D (6 bases). Germline V lookup: CDR1 LNHDA, CDR2 SQIVND (reference sequence). V was pared by 6 bases and J by 6 bases, with 20 bases between. This CDR3 has 16 residues. In nucleotides, the CDR3 is TGTGCCAGTAGCCCTCTGTCAGGGGTAGGGGATGAAAAACTGTTTTTT. This translates into CASSPLSGVGDEKLFF.

The chain has TRBV6-4 and TRBJ1-1; D unresolved. Germline V lookup: CDR1 MRHNA, CDR2 SNTAGT. Trimming stripped 7 bases from V and 4 bases from J, with 22 bases between. There are 16 residues in the CDR3. CDR3 loop: CASTRQAHASITEAFF. CDR3 in DNA: TGTGCCAGCACTCGACAAGCCCACGCCTCAATCACTGAAGCTTTCTTT.

The gene calls are TRBV20-1 and TRBJ2-3; the match to TRBD2 covers 10 bases. CDR3 length equals 15 residues. Germline CDR1 DFQATT, CDR2 SNEGSKA (reference sequence). V dropped 3 bases and J dropped 6; count of bases not matched to a gene: 9. For the CDR3, the DNA is TGCAGTGCTAGTCCAGCTAGCGGGAGCCCCGATACGCAGTATTTT. It encodes CSASPASGSPDTQYF.

V and J are TRBV11-2 and TRBJ1-1; 9 bases are a match to TRBD1. The CDR3 has 13 amino acids. The germline CDR1 and CDR2 sequences are SGHAT and FQNNGV. V dropped 6 bases and J dropped 9; count of bases not matched to a gene: 8. CDR3 residues: CASRLTGGGQAFF. The CDR3, as DNA: TGTGCCAGCAGACTTACAGGGGGCGGGCAAGCTTTCTTT.

V gene TRBV9 combines with J gene TRBJ2-5, with unresolved D. Deletions cut 4 bases from V and 0 bases from J, with 1 base between. Germline loops: CDR1 SGDLS, CDR2 YYNGEE. The CDR3 has 11 residues. CDR3 sequence reads: CASSNQETQYF. The CDR3, as DNA: TGTGCCAGCAGCAACCAAGAGACCCAGTACTTC.

This chain uses TRBV10-2 with TRBJ2-3; 8 nucleotides agree with TRBD2. This CDR3 spans 15 amino acids. In germline, CDR1 is WSHSY, CDR2 SAAADI. V lost 3 bases to trimming and J lost 3 bases; unmatched junction nucleotides: 5. The CDR3 sequence: CASSETGGGTDTQYF. CDR3 bases: TGCGCCAGCAGTGAAACGGGAGGGGGTACAGATACGCAGTATTTT.

This chain uses TRBV24-1 with TRBJ2-1, with D possibly being TRBD1 (6 bases). V was shortened by 0 bases and J by 7 bases, with 15 bases between the two germline ends. The CDR3 covers 16 residues. Germline V gene data show CDR1 as KGHDR and CDR2 as SFDVKD. CDR3: CATSDLSVGAGNEQFF. CDR3 bases: TGTGCCACCAGTGATTTGTCTGTGGGGGCGGGTAATGAGCAGTTCTTC.

Only one count was recorded for this clone. The V call is TRBV6-6, the J call TRBJ1-1; unclear D gene. This CDR3 is built from 15 residues. Trimming removed 0 bases at V and 4 bases at J, with 12 bases between. CDR1 and CDR2 from the germline V gene are MNHNY and SVGAGI (reference sequence). CDR3 nucleotides: TGTGCCAGCAGTTACTCTGGCCACTTAGGCACTGAAGCTTTCTTT. Amino acid sequence: CASSYSGHLGTEAFF.

This clone has just one count. The V gene is TRBV24-1, the J gene TRBJ1-2; maybe TRBD1 (5 bases). CDR1 is KGHDR, CDR2 SFDVKD, per germline. Deletions cut 4 bases from V and 0 bases from J, with 17 bases between. The CDR3 is 17 amino acids. The CDR3, as DNA: TGTGCCACCAGTGAAGTCCGACAGCTATTGGCTAACTATGGCTACACCTTC. It is translated as CATSEVRQLLANYGYTF.

The gene calls are TRBV4-3 and TRBJ1-4, with D possibly being TRBD1 (5 bases). Trimming cost V 2 bases and J 8 bases, with 12 bases left between them. The V gene's germline CDR1 is LGHNA and CDR2 YSLEER. The CDR3 has 14 residues. The CDR3 spells CASSQLLWGEKLFF. The CDR3 region has the DNA TGCGCCAGCAGCCAATTGCTGTGGGGGGAAAAACTGTTTTTT.

The chain links TRBV6-1 to TRBJ1-5; 8 bases map to TRBD1. Trimming cost V 1 base and J 0 bases; bases outside gene matches: 5. Germline V gene lookup returns CDR1 MNHNS and CDR2 SASEGT. The CDR3 sequence is 17 residues long. The CDR3 bases are TGTGCCAGCAGTGAAGGGCAGGGGGCTCATAGCAATCAGCCCCAGCATTTT. As protein: CASSEGQGAHSNQPQHF.

The V call is TRBV5-1, the J call TRBJ2-2, with 10 bases aligning to TRBD2. J gave up 3 bases and V 6 bases, and 5 bases lay outside the gene matches. CDR1 and CDR2 (germline): SGHRS, YFSETQ. The CDR3 sequence is 15 residues long. The CDR3 DNA reads TGCGCCAGCACCTCCGGGACTAGCGACACCGGGGAGCTGTTTTTT. Protein: CASTSGTSDTGELFF.